This T cell receptor (beta chain) was identified in a study of tissue T cells after allogeneic stem cell transplantation. The V and J ends lost 4 bases and 0 bases respectively, with 4 bases between them. The CDR3 extends over 13 amino acids. Germline lookup yields CDR1 KGHPV and CDR2 FQNQEV (reference sequence). Time point denoted: mouse harvest day 7 after allogeneic transplant. Tail vein injection delivered 10^7 T-cell-depleted bone marrow cells and 10^6 splenic CD5+ T cells. Mice had MHC-mismatched B6 into BALB/c GVHD, sampled day 7 or 14. Points on this clone: Its specificity is unknown. Mouse germline and gene names are used. The read ends 1 residue shy of where the CDR3 ends; the end is completed using the germline J gene.

Overall study results and limits: Across patients, clones rarely overlapped, yet motif clusters were shared tissue-specifically.

CDR3 sequences, V/J genes, frequencies and template counts came from survey-depth TCRbeta sequencing. Data came from immunoSEQ multiplex PCR; TCRdb stores just in-frame clones and leaves some out. The sample lists thousands of clones, approximately 48% occurring once. The V call is TRBV26, the J call TRBJ1-3; D is uncertain. This receptor was obtained from a female BALB/c mouse given C57BL/6 T cells with graft-versus-host disease after an allogeneic hematopoietic cell transplant. What was sequenced was gut tissue. The CDR3 loop is CASSQDSGNTLYF. The DNA read from the CDR3 is TGTGCCAGCAGTCAAGATTCTGGAAATACGCTCTAT.